The table lists the clone carrying this T cell receptor (beta chain) with a count of one. As to treatment: some 20 received Ad26.COV2.S at low or high dose, single or two shots; roughly 5 received placebo; per-sample allocation not given. The samples date from day 63 after the first vaccine or placebo injection. In Boston, the donor was an adult between 18-55 years of age. The method was immunoSEQ multiplex PCR; TCRdb's version includes in-frame clones alone and lacks a portion of them. Of about 330,000 clones in the sample, roughly 90% are singletons; the top ten hold 5.5%. V lost 7 bases, J lost 8 bases, and 18 bases lay in between. This CDR3 spans 13 amino acids. From germline, CDR1 is SGHRS and CDR2 YFSETQ. These data belong to a study of Ad26.COV2.S vaccination and SARS-CoV-2 variants.

The source is a person between 18 and 65 years old who received the Ad26.COV2.S COVID-19 vaccine or a placebo. The sample was peripheral blood, taken in a trial of Ad26.COV2.S vaccine versus placebo. This chain joins TRBV5-1 and TRBJ1-1; D is unresolved. CDR3 sequence reads: CASSTFHPEEAFF. The CDR3 region has the DNA TGCGCCAGCTCGACATTTCATCCCGAAGAAGCTTTCTTT.